This is a list of T cell receptor beta chains from one sample in a study of T cells in Graves' hyperthyroidism and ophthalmopathy. Each CDR3 protein is one row after TCRdb ran MiXCR on the multiplex PCR reads. The profile shows roughly 740,000 distinct CDR3 sequences, 16% of them singletons. Sequencing used blood. The receptors were gathered from a man aged 18 to 29 with Graves' hyperthyroidism. The CDR3 runs from the conserved cysteine through the conserved F or W. Each record gives: J gene, V gene, CDR3 protein.

TRBJ2-7	TRBV5-1	CASSWGAGTGGSYEQYF
TRBJ2-7	TRBV28	CASSPLGGNEQYF
TRBJ2-1	TRBV11-1	CASSLRGERGNEQFF
TRBJ1-2	TRBV12-3/TRBV12-4	CANKDTAGDGYTF
TRBJ2-3	TRBV12-3/TRBV12-4	CASSFMATSGVTDTQYF
TRBJ1-1	TRBV5-1	CASSLGSRLIAEAFF
TRBJ2-7	TRBV7-2	CASSLEWDLTYEQYF
TRBJ1-1	TRBV30	CAWRAHHREAFF
TRBJ2-1	TRBV19	CASSIVSGKSLYEQFF
TRBJ2-6	TRBV6-6	CASSYSLGAGANVLTF
TRBJ1-6	TRBV28	CASSLSYAGEDRGYSPLHF
TRBJ1-1	TRBV2	CASIAWTGANTEAFF
TRBJ1-1	TRBV28	CASSPLGQGANTEAFF
TRBJ2-1	TRBV10-3	CAISERLANYNEQFF
TRBJ1-2	TRBV7-9	CASIGGLGYTF
TRBJ1-1	TRBV29-1	CSVLTGGMTEAFF
TRBJ2-7	TRBV29-1	CSVEDLRGEVSHEQYF
TRBJ2-3	TRBV5-1	CASRGTGDSTDTQYF
TRBJ2-7	TRBV28	CASSRDRASEQYF
TRBJ2-2	TRBV5-1	CASSRGQWNTGELFF
TRBJ1-2	TRBV2	CASRGDRDRYGYTF
TRBJ2-7	TRBV4-1	CASSQDPGGSYEQYF
TRBJ2-3	TRBV12-3/TRBV12-4	CASSLLAGITDTQYF
TRBJ2-7	TRBV28	CASTLGAIYEQYF
TRBJ2-1	TRBV11-2	CASSLGQGLGYEQFF
TRBJ2-1	TRBV7-9	CASSLVGLAGEDEQFF
TRBJ2-2	TRBV18	CASSPRINRNTGELFF
TRBJ2-1	TRBV20-1	CSARGNRVSYNEQFF
TRBJ1-1	TRBV10-2	CASSESKNTEAFF
TRBJ2-7	TRBV12-5	CASGLDRDIAYEQYF
TRBJ2-7	TRBV5-6	CASSLAGYRGRDEQYF
TRBJ2-5	TRBV12-3/TRBV12-4	CASRVFPPGNQYF
TRBJ2-7	TRBV18	CASSQLGGEQYF
TRBJ1-2	TRBV6-1	CASSERLAGYGYTF
TRBJ2-2	TRBV6-2/TRBV6-3	CASSYKDYTGELFF
TRBJ2-7	TRBV9	CASSAGGGVYEQYF
TRBJ2-7	TRBV6-5	CASSYSLAGSGEQYF
TRBJ1-2	TRBV7-2	CASSLVPGTFYGYTF
TRBJ1-2	TRBV7-2	CASSLALDGYTF
TRBJ2-7	TRBV12-5	CASGLVDQGRYEQYF
TRBJ2-1	TRBV12-3/TRBV12-4	CASSLDAASGWNHEQFF